The 24 T cell receptor beta chains presented below share a single source sample, sequenced in a study of regulatory dendritic cells for organ transplantation. Here immunoSEQ multiplex PCR was the method, and the copy in TCRdb shows in-frame clones only, minus some. The table shows over 25,000 clones, with roughly 80% occurring only once. Sequenced sample: naive CD4+ T cells from blood. Documented subset: CD45RA+ naive T cells. The receptors were gathered from a human donor in good health.

This chain joins TRBV5-1 and TRBJ2-5, with 11 bases aligning to TRBD1. The germline gives CDR1 SGHRS, CDR2 YFSETQ. Trimming took 4 bases from V and 3 from J; bases not matched to a gene: 5. The CDR3 has 15 residues. The CDR3 nucleotides read TGCGCCAGCAGCGGAACGGGACAGGGGGAAGAGACCCAGTACTTC. Its translation: CASSGTGQGEETQYF.

V usage is TRBV7-8 and J usage is TRBJ2-1; D not certain. The CDR3 contains 12 residues. Deletions cut 3 bases from V and 8 bases from J, with 8 bases between. The germline CDR1 and CDR2 sequences are SGHVS and FQNEAQ. CDR3 residues: CASSFSSHEQFF. The DNA of the CDR3 is TGTGCCAGCAGCTTTTCGAGCCATGAGCAGTTCTTC.

This clone occurred a few times. The chain combines TRBV19 with TRBJ1-6, with unresolved D. The CDR3 covers 15 residues. The germline V gene has CDR1 LNHDA and CDR2 SQIVND (reference sequence). Between the trimmed V and J ends, which lost 7 bases and 9 bases, there was a span of 19 bases. CDR3 coding DNA: TGTGCCAGTACCCCGAACCTACTATTGGGTTCACCCCTCCACTTT. Its protein product is CASTPNLLLGSPLHF.

This clone was detected only a few times. The rearrangement links TRBV5-1 to TRBJ1-2; D gene uncertain. Germline V gene sequence: CDR1 SGHRS, CDR2 YFSETQ. Trimming took 0 bases from V and 2 from J, leaving 11 bases between them. The CDR3 spans 15 residues. The CDR3 coding sequence is TGCGCCAGCAGCTTGGATCAGAATACCAACTATGGCTACACCTTC. Translating it yields CASSLDQNTNYGYTF.

The chain joins TRBV4-1 to TRBJ2-2, with 7 bases lining up with TRBD2. Per germline, CDR1 MGHRA and CDR2 YSYEKL. This CDR3 spans 16 amino acids. With 0 bases clipped from V and 7 bases from J, the junction kept 8 bases outside the gene matches. CDR3: CASSQDRGLVGGELFF. The CDR3 coding sequence is TGCGCCAGCAGCCAAGATCGAGGACTAGTCGGCGGGGAGCTGTTTTTT.

The V and J genes are TRBV5-1 and TRBJ1-4; 10 bases are a match to TRBD1. Germline V gene sequence: CDR1 SGHRS, CDR2 YFSETQ. Trimming removed 4 bases from V and 2 bases from J; junction bases left unmatched: 8. The CDR3 covers 17 residues. CDR3 loop: CASSLSGTGVTNEKLFF. DNA for the CDR3: TGCGCCAGCAGCCTCTCCGGGACAGGGGTCACTAATGAAAAACTGTTTTTT.

CDR3: CASSRDSLSYEQYF. In nucleotides, the CDR3 is TGTGCCAGCAGTAGGGACAGCCTCTCCTACGAGCAGTACTTC. V and J are TRBV2 and TRBJ2-7; 7 bases are a match to TRBD1. The CDR3 has 14 amino acids. Germline V gene data show CDR1 as SNHLY and CDR2 as FYNNEI. The V segment lost 5 bases and the J segment 0 bases; nucleotides outside the gene matches: 4.

The chain has TRBV10-3 and TRBJ2-1, with D tentatively TRBD2 (6 bases). The CDR3 contains 12 residues. Germline V gene data show CDR1 as ENHRY and CDR2 as SYGVKD. V lost 8 bases, J lost 5 bases, and 10 bases lay in between. This chain's CDR3 is CAIGGNDNEQFF. CDR3 bases: TGTGCCATCGGGGGGAACGACAATGAGCAGTTCTTC.

CDR3 in DNA: TGTGCCAGCAGCTTGGGCCGGGAGCGGACCTATGGCTACACCTTC. Translation: CASSLGRERTYGYTF. The V gene is TRBV5-4, the J gene TRBJ1-2; D gene unclear. Germline-derived CDR1 and CDR2 are SGHNT and YYREEE (reference sequence). The V end lost 0 bases, the J end lost 4 bases, and 13 bases lay between the germline ends. The CDR3 covers 15 residues.

The chain links TRBV18 to TRBJ1-4, with 8 bases lining up with TRBD1. CDR3 length equals 15 residues. Trimming cost V 4 bases and J 5 bases; bases outside gene matches: 6. Germline CDR1 is KGHSH and CDR2 is LQKENI. CDR3 in amino acids: CASSLLTGENEKLFF. In DNA form, the CDR3 reads TGTGCCAGCTCACTCCTGACAGGGGAAAATGAAAAACTGTTTTTT. Full variable domain (outside the CDR3, taken from reference TRBV18 and TRBJ1-4): NAGVMQNPRHLVRRRGQEARLRCSPMKGHSHVYWYRQLPEEGLKFMVYLQKENIIDESGMPKERFSAEFPKEGPSILRIQQVVRGDSAAYFCASSLLTGENEKLFFGSGTQLSVL.

The chain links TRBV6-6 to TRBJ1-1, with 7 nucleotides matching TRBD1. Germline V gene lookup returns CDR1 MNHNY and CDR2 SVGAGI (reference sequence). The CDR3 extends over 12 amino acids. The V gene end was trimmed by 5 bases and the J gene end by 5 bases; junction bases not matched to a gene: 2. Here the CDR3 reads CASSLQGTEAFF. The CDR3 DNA sequence: TGTGCCAGCAGTCTACAGGGGACTGAAGCTTTCTTT.

The CDR3 loop reads CASSQGDNQLLIYGYTF. The CDR3, as DNA: TGCGCCAGCAGCCAGGGAGACAACCAACTTTTGATATATGGCTACACCTTC. V usage is TRBV4-1 and J usage is TRBJ1-2; D ambiguous. The ends were cut back, 3 bases at V and 5 bases at J, with 22 bases in the middle. The CDR3 has 17 amino acids. In germline, CDR1 is MGHRA, CDR2 YSYEKL.

CDR3 in DNA: TGTGCCATCAGCAAACAGGGGGCGCTTGGTGGATATAATTCACCCCTCCACTTT. This encodes CAISKQGALGGYNSPLHF. This sequence joins TRBV10-3 and TRBJ1-6, with 9 bases matching TRBD1. V was clipped by 6 bases and J by 4 bases; unmatched bases: 13. The germline V gene has CDR1 ENHRY and CDR2 SYGVKD. The CDR3 contains 18 residues.

The chain couples TRBV2 to TRBJ2-3, with TRBD2 identical over 13 bases. Germline trimming cut 6 bases from V and 0 bases from J; bases unmatched to any gene: 9. Germline CDR1 and CDR2: SNHLY and FYNNEI. This CDR3 has 18 residues. Here the CDR3 reads CASRTSGGATTSTDTQYF. Here the CDR3 DNA reads TGTGCCAGCAGAACTAGCGGGGGGGCCACAACTAGCACAGATACGCAGTATTTT. The full variable domain, completed using reference TRBV2 and TRBJ2-3, is EPEVTQTPSHQVTQMGQEVILRCVPISNHLYFYWYRQILGQKVEFLVSFYNNEISEKSEIFDDQFSVERPDGSNFTLKIRSTKLEDSAMYFCASRTSGGATTSTDTQYFGPGTRLTVL.

The sample holds a few counts of this clone. This rearrangement joins TRBV7-2 to TRBJ1-2, with D possibly being TRBD1 (5 bases). The V and J ends lost 0 bases and 3 bases respectively, with 8 bases between them. The CDR3 is 14 residues long. CDR1 and CDR2 (germline): SGHTA, FQGNSA. The CDR3, as DNA: TGTGCCAGCAGCTTAGCCTCGGGGGACTATGGCTACACCTTC. Encoded protein: CASSLASGDYGYTF.

V usage is TRBV10-3 and J usage is TRBJ2-1; 14 nucleotides agree with TRBD2. CDR3 length: 14 residues. V lost 10 bases and J lost 9; bases outside the gene matches: 8. The germline gives CDR1 ENHRY, CDR2 SYGVKD. CDR3: CATQTSGGAREQFF. The CDR3, as DNA: TGTGCCACCCAGACTAGCGGGGGGGCCCGTGAGCAGTTCTTC.

V gene TRBV18 combines with J gene TRBJ2-3; 15 bases match TRBD2. Germline V lookup: CDR1 KGHSH, CDR2 LQKENI. The CDR3 runs 17 residues. Losses at the gene ends were 3 bases for V and 5 bases for J; bases not matched to a gene: 6. CDR3 protein: CASSPPGLAGGRDTQYF. The CDR3 DNA is TGTGCCAGCTCACCCCCGGGACTAGCGGGGGGTCGAGATACGCAGTATTTT.

This chain connects TRBV5-1 to TRBJ2-1, with 9 bases aligning to TRBD1. Trimming removed 0 bases from V and 8 bases from J; junction bases left unmatched: 6. The germline V gene encodes CDR1 SGHRS and CDR2 YFSETQ. The CDR3 covers 15 residues. CDR3 nucleotides: TGCGCCAGCAGCTTGGAGGGACAGGGTGTGGATGAGCAGTTCTTC. This gives the protein CASSLEGQGVDEQFF.

J is TRBJ1-1 and V is TRBV6-5, with 7 bases matching TRBD1. This CDR3 spans 15 amino acids. Germline V gene sequence: CDR1 MNHEY, CDR2 SVGAGI. The V segment lost 0 bases and the J segment 0 bases; nucleotides outside the gene matches: 1. The chain's CDR3 is CASSYSTGMNTEAFF. DNA for the CDR3: TGTGCCAGCAGTTACTCGACAGGGATGAACACTGAAGCTTTCTTT.

The rearrangement links TRBV9 to TRBJ2-3; the match to TRBD2 covers 12 bases. The CDR3 spans 19 residues. CDR1 is SGDLS, CDR2 YYNGEE, per germline. The trim removed 6 bases at V and 2 bases at J, leaving 16 bases unmatched. The DNA for the CDR3 is TGTGCCAGCAACCCCCTGGGGGATCCTAGCGGGGGGGACACAGATACGCAGTATTTT. The encoded protein is CASNPLGDPSGGDTDTQYF.

The V and J genes are TRBV5-4 and TRBJ2-1, with 8 bases aligning to TRBD2. The CDR3 contains 16 residues. With 2 bases clipped from V and 3 bases from J, the junction kept 7 bases outside the gene matches. Germline-derived CDR1 and CDR2 are SGHNT and YYREEE (reference sequence). CDR3 sequence: CASSFMSGGSYNEQFF. CDR3 nucleotide sequence: TGTGCCAGCAGCTTCATGAGCGGGGGAAGCTACAATGAGCAGTTCTTC.

CDR3 bases: TGTGCCAGCTCACCACGGGAGAGCTCCTATAATTCACCCCTCCACTTT. It yields the protein CASSPRESSYNSPLHF. This sequence joins TRBV18 and TRBJ1-6; D not certain. V was clipped by 1 base and J by 0 bases, with 7 bases between them. Germline assignment: CDR1 KGHSH and CDR2 LQKENI. This CDR3 spans 16 amino acids.

The count of this clone is one. V usage is TRBV6-5 and J usage is TRBJ1-2; TRBD1 matches at 7 bases. The germline V gene has CDR1 MNHEY and CDR2 SVGAGI. The CDR3 runs to 14 residues. Trimming took 7 bases from V and 2 from J; bases not matched to a gene: 7. CDR3 region: CASIEAGGNYGYTF. The CDR3 DNA sequence: TGTGCCAGCATTGAAGCAGGGGGGAACTATGGCTACACCTTC.

The chain recombines TRBV7-8 with TRBJ2-7, with 9 bases aligning to TRBD2. Germline trimming cut 3 bases from V and 1 base from J; bases unmatched to any gene: 10. Per germline, CDR1 SGHVS and CDR2 FQNEAQ. The length of the CDR3 is 17 residues. CDR3 protein: CASSFESGGSLSYEQYF. The CDR3 bases are TGTGCCAGCAGCTTTGAAAGCGGGGGGTCCCTATCCTACGAGCAGTACTTC.